Presented here are 15 T cell receptor beta chains from one specimen sequenced in a study of beta chain features in type 1 diabetes. Reverse transcribing all isolated RNA meant expressed TCRB transcripts were sequenced. The protocol was immunoSEQ multiplex PCR, while the TCRdb copy is restricted to in-frame clones and leaves out a portion. The repertoire holds roughly 610,000 clones, with about a sixth as singletons. The source material was naive CD4+ T cells from blood. The receptor source for this set is a man younger than 30 in good health.

The rearrangement uses TRBV5-1 and TRBJ1-4; 9 bases line up with TRBD1. Losses at the gene ends were 4 bases for V and 8 bases for J; bases not matched to a gene: 6. Germline V gene lookup returns CDR1 SGHRS and CDR2 YFSETQ. The CDR3 contains 14 residues. The CDR3 protein is CASSRDRDREKLFF. CDR3 DNA: TGCGCCAGCAGCCGGGACAGGGATCGAGAAAAACTGTTTTTT.

The chain joins TRBV7-2 to TRBJ2-1; D remains unclear. The V end was cut by 5 bases, the J end by 0 bases, with 11 bases between. Per germline, CDR1 SGHTA and CDR2 FQGNSA. This CDR3 contains 15 residues. The CDR3 DNA reads as TGTGCCAGCAGCCTTCGACACAGCTCCTACAATGAGCAGTTCTTC. Encoded protein: CASSLRHSSYNEQFF.

The chain recombines TRBV5-6 with TRBJ1-2; TRBD1 matches at 9 bases. The V gene end was trimmed by 2 bases and the J gene end by 2 bases; junction bases not matched to a gene: 1. Germline V CDR1 and CDR2: SGHDT, YYEEEE. The CDR3 has 14 residues. The CDR3 coding sequence is TGTGCCAGCAGCTTTGGGACAGGGAACTATGGCTACACCTTC. Translation: CASSFGTGNYGYTF.

The V call is TRBV9, the J call TRBJ2-1; 8 bases fit TRBD1. The V and J ends lost 3 bases and 7 bases, in that order; junction bases with no gene match: 9. The length of the CDR3 is 15 residues. CDR1 and CDR2 from the germline V gene are SGDLS and YYNGEE. CDR3 coding DNA: TGTGCCAGCAGCGGCAGGGCAGGGGGCAGGAATGAGCAGTTCTTC. Its protein product is CASSGRAGGRNEQFF.

Only a few counts were recorded for this clone. The chain employs TRBV18 and TRBJ2-1; 8 nucleotides align to TRBD2. This CDR3 has 14 residues. The germline V gene encodes CDR1 KGHSH and CDR2 LQKENI. Losses at the gene ends were 8 bases for V and 9 bases for J; bases not matched to a gene: 12. CDR3 in amino acids: CASQGVAGNPEQFF. The CDR3 DNA sequence: TGTGCCAGCCAGGGCGTAGCGGGAAACCCTGAGCAGTTCTTC.

The chain carries TRBV5-4 and TRBJ2-2; no reliable D call. Looked up from germline, CDR1 is SGHNT and CDR2 is YYREEE (reference sequence). The CDR3 covers 15 residues. Trimming left V 2 bases short and J 3 bases short, with 11 bases between. The CDR3 region has the DNA TGTGCCAGCAGCTTTGTACTGGCTGACACCGGGGAGCTGTTTTTT. Translated: CASSFVLADTGELFF.

This clone was recorded a few times. J is TRBJ2-3 and V is TRBV5-4; D uncertain. Trimming took 1 base from V and 2 from J, leaving 8 bases between them. The germline CDR1 and CDR2 sequences are SGHNT and YYREEE (reference sequence). The CDR3 extends over 14 amino acids. The CDR3 is CASSLRQTTDTQYF. CDR3 nucleotide sequence: TGTGCCAGCAGCTTGCGTCAGACCACAGATACGCAGTATTTT.

This chain uses TRBV7-8 with TRBJ1-1; D is perhaps TRBD1 (5 bases). The germline V gene encodes CDR1 SGHVS and CDR2 FQNEAQ. The CDR3 runs to 11 residues. The V end was cut by 7 bases, the J end by 11 bases, with 14 bases between. DNA of the CDR3: TGTGCCAGCACCCTGGGACTTTTGGCTTTCTTT. As protein: CASTLGLLAFF.

The chain combines TRBV18 with TRBJ2-7; D possibly matches TRBD1 or TRBD2 (5 bases each). The germline CDR1 and CDR2 sequences are KGHSH and LQKENI. V was pared by 3 bases and J by 4 bases, with 7 bases between. The CDR3 sequence is 12 residues long. The DNA of the CDR3 is TGTGCCAGCTCACCGGGGGAGTACGAGCAGTACTTC. Protein product: CASSPGEYEQYF.

The V call is TRBV7-2, the J call TRBJ1-2; TRBD1 agrees at 8 bases. After removal of 1 base from V and 0 bases from J, the junction contained 1 base not matched to a gene. The CDR3 has 15 amino acids. Germline CDR1 SGHTA, CDR2 FQGNSA. CDR3 amino acids: CASSLVQGANYGYTF. CDR3 DNA: TGTGCCAGCAGCTTAGTACAGGGGGCTAACTATGGCTACACCTTC.

In its sample, this clone was seen a few times. V usage is TRBV27 and J usage is TRBJ1-2, with unresolved D. V gave up 2 bases and J gave up 9 bases, with 13 bases separating them. CDR1 and CDR2 (germline): MNHEY, SMNVEV (reference sequence). This CDR3 has 13 amino acids. DNA of the CDR3: TGTGCCAGCAGTTTAAGACCCCCCGGGAGCTACACCTTC. It encodes CASSLRPPGSYTF.

There are a few counts of this clone. The CDR3 nucleotides read TGTGCCAGCTCACCACTTCTAGGCGATACGCAGTATTTT. Amino acid sequence: CASSPLLGDTQYF. The rearrangement uses TRBV18 and TRBJ2-3; D remains unclear. CDR3 size: 13 residues. Germline CDR1 reads KGHSH; CDR2 reads LQKENI. With 1 base removed from V and 6 bases from J, the gap between germline ends came to 8 bases.

The chain has TRBV9 and TRBJ1-6, with D tentatively TRBD1 (5 bases). The germline V gene has CDR1 SGDLS and CDR2 YYNGEE. Trimming removed 3 bases from V and 2 bases from J, with 9 bases in between. This CDR3 region has 15 residues. CDR3 protein: CASSGGTAYNSPLHF. As DNA, the CDR3 is TGTGCCAGCAGCGGGGGGACGGCCTATAATTCACCCCTCCACTTT.

CDR3: CASSLARERGGELFF. DNA for the CDR3: TGTGCCAGCAGCTTGGCTCGGGAGCGTGGGGGGGAGCTGTTTTTT. This chain uses TRBV7-8 with TRBJ2-2, with a weak D call TRBD2 (6 bases). CDR3 length: 15 amino acids. Trimming took 3 bases from V and 8 from J, leaving 16 bases between them. CDR1 and CDR2 from the germline V gene are SGHVS and FQNEAQ.

The table lists this clone with a few counts. The chain recombines TRBV28 with TRBJ2-3; possibly TRBD1 or TRBD2 for D (5 bases each). V was cut by 10 bases and J by 8 bases, with 19 bases left in between. The CDR3 runs 13 residues. CDR1 and CDR2 from the germline V gene are MDHEN and SYDVKM. CDR3 protein: CATQGSGRGTQYF. The CDR3 DNA follows: TGTGCCACCCAGGGTTCAGGTCGGGGTACGCAGTATTTT.